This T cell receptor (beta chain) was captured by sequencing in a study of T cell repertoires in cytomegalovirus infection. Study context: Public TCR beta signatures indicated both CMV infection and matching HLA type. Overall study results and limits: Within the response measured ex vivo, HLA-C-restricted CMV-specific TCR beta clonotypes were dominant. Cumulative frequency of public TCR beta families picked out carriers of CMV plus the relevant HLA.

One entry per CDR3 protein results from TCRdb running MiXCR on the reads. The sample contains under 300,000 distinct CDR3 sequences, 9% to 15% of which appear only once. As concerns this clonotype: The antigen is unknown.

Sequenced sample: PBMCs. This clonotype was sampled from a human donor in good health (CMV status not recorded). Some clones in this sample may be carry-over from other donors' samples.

The CDR3 coding sequence is TGTGCCAGCAGTGAAGGACAGGTTAGCAATCAGCCCCAGCATTTT. This sequence encodes CASSEGQVSNQPQHF. The V gene is TRBV2, the J gene TRBJ1-5; tentative D call: TRBD1 (6 bases). This CDR3 comprises 15 residues. CDR1 is SNHLY, CDR2 FYNNEI, per germline. The V end was cut by 1 base, the J end by 0 bases, with 7 bases between.